This TCR beta chain was documented in a study of blood T cell repertoires in COVID-19. Across the study: The cDNA or gDNA used as material had been derived from T cells, B-cell-depleted T cells, or PBMCs.

Per the original data handling: Using reference gene primer amplification, nucleated cell counts were estimated. Clones were read by immunoSEQ multiplex PCR, and TCRdb kept only the in-frame ones, dropping some. The V and J calls and clone size are taken from that table; D and trimming were inferred from the DNA. The sample has around 100,000 clones, 85% seen once. The CDR3 has 14 amino acids. Germline trimming cut 4 bases from V and 6 bases from J; bases unmatched to any gene: 6. Germline V gene data show CDR1 as MDHEN and CDR2 as SYDVKM. The rearrangement joins TRBV28 to TRBJ1-2; 9 bases are shared with TRBD1. Input material: peripheral blood. This clonotype was obtained from a woman between 70 and 85 years old with active or convalescent COVID-19. The CDR3 nucleotides read TGTGCCAGCAGTTCCCGGACAGGGGTCCATGGCTACACCTTC. This gives the protein CASSSRTGVHGYTF.